This T cell receptor (beta chain) was observed in a study of blood T cell repertoires in COVID-19 (TCRdb year 2020). Notes on the research overall: The collaborator samples originated in the United States, Italy and Spain and spanned the acute and convalescent phases of COVID-19. Nearly every sample came with metadata listing a de-identified subject ID, COVID-19 status, age in years and sex. Where HLA class I and class II types were available, the types were taken from metadata supplied by the sample provider, not from assay-based typing. Samples were obtained from the ongoing ImmuneRACE study (first 160 participants) and from over 1,000 subjects provided by 6 global collaborators. Deeply sampled blood TCRbeta repertoires from subjects exposed to, actively infected with, or recovered from COVID-19 were included in the dataset. The prospective study material was composed of cDNA or gDNA derived from T cells, B-cell-depleted T cells, or PBMCs. A freely available public database, intended as a resource for researchers studying the immune response to SARS-CoV-2, is where the repertoires were released. What the study reported, not specific to this receptor: The amount of clinical and demographic metadata varied by source and participant and was provided uncurated.

For this chain, trimming is 4 bases at the V end and 2 bases at the J end, and the number of junction bases without a gene match is 5. CDR1 MNHEY and CDR2 SVGAGI were looked up in the germline V gene. Inclusive of the bounding cysteine and phenylalanine, the CDR3 is 15 residues long. The only DNA kept is the CDR3, 45 bases in frame from the first base. The collaborating institutions used their own protocols to collect whole blood in K2EDTA tubes. Collaborator samples were shipped for TCRbeta analysis as frozen whole blood, isolated PBMCs, or DNA extracted from either sample type. TCRbeta CDR3 regions were amplified from genomic DNA by means of the immunoSEQ Assay, a bias-controlled multiplex PCR. As for how the authors treated the data: Within the assay, amplification of reference gene primers was used to estimate how many nucleated cells each sample contained. To quantify the absolute abundance of each unique TCRbeta CDR3 rearrangement, sequence reads were collapsed and filtered. For each sample, productive Simpson clonality was calculated by taking the square root of Simpson's diversity index across productive rearrangements. TCRdb stores this immuneACCESS table with in-frame sequences only. Part of the clones is absent; in the studies checked, under half of the shortfall reflects unresolved V genes, and no reason is known for the rest. For V, J and clone size, that table is used; D and trimming come from the DNA. The sample profile shows 200,000 or so clones; about 90% of them were found once. Over 1.5% of the sample goes to the ten largest clones.

A remark on this clone: No antigen is known for it. It has no much larger one-base neighbor in the sample; base qualities were not kept.

This TCR came from a man aged 40-49 years with active or convalescent COVID-19. Sequenced: peripheral blood. The rearranged segments are TRBV6-5 and TRBJ2-7; TRBD2 aligns with 10 central bases. Read as DNA, the sequence is TGTGCCAGCAGTTCGAGCGGGAGGGCCCCCTACGAGCAGTACTTC. Its protein product is CASSSSGRAPYEQYF.